The 8 T cell receptor beta chains below were found in one sample sequenced in a study of cytomegalovirus exposure and HLA in healthy donors. Primers: 60 Vbeta forward and 13 Jbeta reverse. The repertoire was sequenced with immunoSEQ multiplex PCR; TCRdb's copy has only in-frame clones and lacks some. This table holds about 98,000 clones, roughly 70% found once. What was sequenced was PBMCs. The receptors were sampled from a man aged 50-59 years in good health and CMV-seronegative.

The chain carries TRBV19 and TRBJ2-1; TRBD1 aligns across 7 bases. The CDR3 consists of 17 residues. Unmatched junction bases numbered 7, after V lost 0 bases and J lost 2 bases. The germline CDR1 and CDR2 sequences are LNHDA and SQIVND (reference sequence). The CDR3 spells CASSIEGEGAAYNEQFF. Here the CDR3 DNA reads TGTGCCAGTAGTATAGAGGGCGAGGGGGCAGCCTACAATGAGCAGTTCTTC.

This chain uses TRBV9 with TRBJ1-4; possible D gene TRBD1, 6 bases. CDR3 length: 15 residues. The V end lost 3 bases, the J end lost 7 bases, and 16 bases lay between the germline ends. Germline values: CDR1 SGDLS, CDR2 YYNGEE. The CDR3 bases are TGTGCCAGCAGCGCCGCCGGACAGCGGAGTGAAAAACTGTTTTTT. Its translation is CASSAAGQRSEKLFF.

This clone was seen only once. The chain joins TRBV27 to TRBJ2-1, with 9 positions matching TRBD2. Germline V CDR1 and CDR2: MNHEY, SMNVEV (reference sequence). The CDR3 spans 19 residues. Trimming removed 5 bases from V and 1 base from J; junction bases left unmatched: 15. This CDR3 is CASSPLSSGVRRSYNEQFF. Here the CDR3 DNA reads TGTGCCAGCAGTCCGCTGTCTAGCGGGGTCCGGCGTTCCTACAATGAGCAGTTCTTC.

V gene TRBV7-2 combines with J gene TRBJ2-7; perhaps TRBD1 as D (5 bases). Deletions cut 0 bases from V and 5 bases from J, with 11 bases between. The CDR3 runs 14 residues. Germline V gives CDR1 SGHTA, CDR2 FQGNSA. This chain's CDR3 is CASSLAGAGDEQYF. The CDR3 nucleotides are TGTGCCAGCAGCTTAGCTGGGGCAGGCGACGAGCAGTACTTC. Using reference TRBV7-2 and TRBJ2-7 for the parts outside the CDR3, the full variable domain is GAGVSQSPSNKVTEKGKDVELRCDPISGHTALYWYRQSLGQGLEFLIYFQGNSAPDKSGLPSDRFSAERTGGSVSTLTIQRTQQEDSAVYLCASSLAGAGDEQYFGPGTRLTVT.

The rearrangement joins TRBV9 to TRBJ2-7; TRBD2 aligns across 7 bases. In germline, CDR1 is SGDLS, CDR2 YYNGEE. The CDR3 is made up of 14 amino acids. Trimming removed 0 bases from V and 7 bases from J; junction bases left unmatched: 7. CDR3 in DNA: TGTGCCAGCAGCGTAGCGGGAGGTTCTCGGGAGCAGTACTTC. Translation: CASSVAGGSREQYF. The entire variable domain, with the rest obtained from reference TRBV9 and TRBJ2-7, is as follows: DSGVTQTPKHLITATGQRVTLRCSPRSGDLSVYWYQQSLDQGLQFLIQYYNGEERAKGNILERFSAQQFPDLHSELNLSSLELGDSALYFCASSVAGGSREQYFGPGTRLTVT.

This clone was recorded once. The chain is built from TRBV28 and TRBJ1-4, with a weak D call TRBD1 (5 bases). Trimming removed 8 bases at V and 8 bases at J, with 18 bases between. Per germline, CDR1 MDHEN and CDR2 SYDVKM. This CDR3 spans 14 amino acids. This CDR3 reads CASHGGGMREKLFF. CDR3 bases: TGTGCCAGCCACGGGGGGGGGATGAGGGAAAAACTGTTTTTT.

The genes are TRBV9 and TRBJ1-1; 9 positions agree with TRBD1. CDR3 length: 14 residues. The V and J ends lost 3 bases and 8 bases, in that order; junction bases with no gene match: 8. Germline V gives CDR1 SGDLS, CDR2 YYNGEE. CDR3 sequence: CASSATGGAHEAFF. CDR3 sequence (DNA): TGTGCCAGCAGCGCGACAGGGGGGGCCCACGAAGCTTTCTTT.

The chain uses TRBV28 and TRBJ1-1; D call uncertain. CDR1 MDHEN and CDR2 SYDVKM come from the germline V gene. This CDR3 contains 13 residues. V was cut by 7 bases and J by 4 bases, with 13 bases left in between. CDR3 in DNA: TGTGCCAGCATTATAGAGGGAGGCACTGAAGCTTTCTTT. As protein: CASIIEGGTEAFF.